This TCR beta chain was documented in a study of T cell changes during pregnancy in multiple sclerosis. CDR1 and CDR2 (germline): SQVTM, ANQGSEA. The V end was cut by 6 bases, the J end by 0 bases, with 15 bases between. This CDR3 comprises 14 residues. Profiled with immunoSEQ multiplex PCR; TCRdb holds only in-frame clones, not every one. The sample lists under 55,000 clones, more than 80% seen once, with roughly 0.37% in the top ten. The specimen comprised CD4+ T cells from peripheral blood mononuclear cells, sampled before pregnancy. This clonotype was obtained from a female donor with multiple sclerosis, enrolled in a pregnancy study. The chain uses TRBV29-1 and TRBJ2-7; weak D call: TRBD1 (6 bases). CDR3 sequence reads: CSVAPTGSSYEQYF. CDR3 coding DNA: TGCAGCGTGGCTCCTACAGGGTCCTCCTACGAGCAGTACTTC.